This TCR beta chain was observed in a study of CD8 T cells in Susac syndrome. V was clipped by 5 bases and J by 2 bases, with 12 bases between them. The CDR3 sequence is 14 residues long. Germline loops: CDR1 DFQATT, CDR2 SNEGSKA (reference sequence). The sequenced target, TCR beta, came from blood CD8+ and CD4+ T cells. The CD8+ and CD4+ T cells were negatively isolated, with the TEMRA cells enriched by FACS. After extraction with the RNeasy kit, about 0.45 to 1 ug of the RNA was reverse transcribed using random hexamers. TCRdb itself ran the immunoSEQ multiplex PCR reads through MiXCR, one entry per CDR3 protein. The sample has some 190,000 distinct CDR3 sequences; approximately 95% are singletons.

The chain recombines TRBV20-1 with TRBJ2-2; D might be TRBD1 (5 bases). The source is a human donor with multiple sclerosis. Material for sequencing was CD4+ T cells from PBMCs. This CDR3 reads CSAGDRYNTGELFF. In DNA form, the CDR3 reads TGCAGTGCTGGCGACAGATATAACACCGGGGAGCTGTTTTTT.